One and the same sample provided the 24 T cell receptor beta chains below, sequenced in a study of blood T cells in healthy people across ages. Combining a sample-barcoded 5' primer with a J-beta primer mix, a second PCR ran for roughly 6 to 11 cycles. One entry per CDR3 protein results from TCRdb running MiXCR on the 5' RACE reads. This table has fewer than 750,000 distinct CDR3 sequences, 40% to 50% appearing once. The sample comprised blood. The receptors shown here come from a man aged 80 or over in good health.

This chain links TRBV28 with TRBJ2-7, with a tentative D call TRBD1 (6 bases). V was cut by 4 bases and J by 9 bases, with 22 bases left in between. The CDR3 runs 15 residues. Germline V gives CDR1 MDHEN, CDR2 SYDVKM. The CDR3 loop reads CASSSEADGTSVQYF. The DNA of the CDR3 is TGTGCCAGCAGTTCCGAAGCGGACGGGACAAGTGTGCAGTACTTC.

The genes are TRBV20-1 and TRBJ1-1, with D possibly TRBD1 on 6 matching bases. CDR3 length: 14 residues. V shed 1 base and J shed 6 bases, with 15 bases lying between them. CDR1 is DFQATT and CDR2 is SNEGSKA in the germline V gene (reference sequence). This CDR3 reads CSARARQGLSEAFF. The CDR3 region has the DNA TGCAGTGCTAGAGCGAGGCAGGGGTTATCTGAAGCTTTCTTT.

This clonotype was recorded a few times. The chain carries TRBV4-3 and TRBJ2-1; TRBD2 matches 7 bases. Germline CDR1 reads LGHNA; CDR2 reads YSLEER. CDR3 size: 18 residues. With 2 bases clipped from V and 7 bases from J, the junction kept 17 bases outside the gene matches. The CDR3 region has the DNA TGCGCCAGCAGCCAAACAGCGGGGATGGCGGCTTTACGGAATGAGCAGTTCTTC. Its protein is CASSQTAGMAALRNEQFF.

The V gene is TRBV29-1, the J gene TRBJ1-3; D gene unclear. CDR1 and CDR2 (germline): SQVTM, ANQGSEA. Trimming took off 3 bases at V and 2 bases at J, with 11 bases between the two ends. CDR3 length equals 14 residues. The CDR3 protein is CSVEEGSTGNTIYF. The CDR3 bases are TGCAGCGTTGAGGAAGGCAGTACTGGAAACACCATATATTTT.

V usage is TRBV4-3 and J usage is TRBJ2-1; 12 bases align to TRBD2. The ends lost 4 bases at V and 5 bases at J; junction bases unmatched: 3. The germline CDR1 and CDR2 sequences are LGHNA and YSLEER. This CDR3 comprises 15 residues. The CDR3 spells CASSPSGGVNNEQFF. DNA of the CDR3: TGCGCCAGCAGCCCTAGCGGGGGGGTCAACAATGAGCAGTTCTTC.

The V call is TRBV20-1, the J call TRBJ2-7; TRBD1 aligns across 9 bases. The CDR3 consists of 13 residues. V shed 5 bases, J shed 1 base, and the junction held 3 bases outside the gene matches. CDR1 DFQATT and CDR2 SNEGSKA come from the germline V gene (reference sequence). The CDR3 nucleotides are TGCAGTGCTGCGGGACAGGGATCCTACGAGCAGTACTTC. Encoded protein: CSAAGQGSYEQYF.

This clonotype was seen only a few times. J is TRBJ2-2 and V is TRBV24-1; D might be TRBD2 (6 bases). Per germline, CDR1 KGHDR and CDR2 SFDVKD. V dropped 5 bases and J dropped 4 bases, with 7 bases sitting between them. This CDR3 is 13 amino acids long. The CDR3 DNA reads as TGTGCCACCAGTGTCGGGGGCACCGGGGAGCTGTTTTTT. As protein: CATSVGGTGELFF.

This clonotype has a handful of counts. The V call is TRBV7-2, the J call TRBJ2-1; 7 bases agree with TRBD1. This CDR3 comprises 15 residues. The germline V gene encodes CDR1 SGHTA and CDR2 FQGNSA. V gave up 3 bases and J gave up 3 bases; unmatched junction bases: 5. This CDR3 is CASSLERGLYNEQFF. The CDR3 DNA reads TGTGCCAGCAGCTTGGAAAGGGGGCTCTACAATGAGCAGTTCTTC.

The table lists this clonotype with a few counts. The V gene is TRBV6-6, the J gene TRBJ1-3, with TRBD1 matching 9 bases. V was clipped by 0 bases and J by 6 bases; unmatched bases: 9. Per germline, CDR1 MNHNY and CDR2 SVGAGI (reference sequence). The CDR3 consists of 17 residues. The CDR3, as DNA: TGTGCCAGCAGTTACTCGACGTCGGGGACAGGGTTAAACACCATATATTTT. Translating it yields CASSYSTSGTGLNTIYF.

This clonotype was seen a handful of times. The V gene is TRBV7-2, the J gene TRBJ2-7; D ambiguous. Trimming took off 1 base at V and 2 bases at J, with 9 bases between the two ends. The CDR3 consists of 14 residues. Germline CDR1 and CDR2: SGHTA and FQGNSA. CDR3 residues: CASSLESRTYEQYF. CDR3 nucleotide sequence: TGTGCCAGCAGCTTAGAATCGCGGACCTACGAGCAGTACTTC. Full variable domain (remainder filled in from reference TRBV7-2 and TRBJ2-7): GAGVSQSPSNKVTEKGKDVELRCDPISGHTALYWYRQSLGQGLEFLIYFQGNSAPDKSGLPSDRFSAERTGGSVSTLTIQRTQQEDSAVYLCASSLESRTYEQYFGPGTRLTVT.

The chain joins TRBV7-8 to TRBJ2-4; 7 bases align to TRBD2. TRBJ2-7 explains the end of the DNA better; the J call may be wrong. Germline V gene sequence: CDR1 SGHVS, CDR2 FQNEAQ. The CDR3 sequence is 13 residues long. CDR3 loop: CASSIWTGGEQYF. CDR3 nucleotide sequence: TGTGCCAGCAGCATCTGGACGGGGGGCGAGCAGTACTTC.

The chain carries TRBV4-1 and TRBJ2-5, with 7 bases lining up with TRBD1. The V segment lost 0 bases and the J segment 2 bases; nucleotides outside the gene matches: 6. This CDR3 has 16 amino acids. Per the germline V gene, CDR1 is MGHRA and CDR2 is YSYEKL. As DNA, the CDR3 is TGCGCCAGCAGCCAAGATGGGACAGTGGCACAAGAGACCCAGTACTTC. It encodes CASSQDGTVAQETQYF.

The V call is TRBV4-1, the J call TRBJ1-5; D remains unclear. Trimming stripped 1 base from V and 0 bases from J, with 7 bases between. The germline V gene encodes CDR1 MGHRA and CDR2 YSYEKL. The CDR3 has 15 residues. For the CDR3, the DNA is TGCGCCAGCAGCCAAGCGGCAGTTAGCAATCAGCCCCAGCATTTT. This codes for CASSQAAVSNQPQHF.

The chain combines TRBV20-1 with TRBJ1-1; unclear D gene. V was cut by 1 base and J by 3 bases, with 15 bases left in between. Germline loops: CDR1 DFQATT, CDR2 SNEGSKA (reference sequence). This CDR3 comprises 15 residues. CDR3 protein: CSARVSGFSYTEAFF. The DNA for the CDR3 is TGCAGTGCTAGAGTGTCGGGCTTCTCGTACACTGAAGCTTTCTTT.

The chain combines TRBV6-6 with TRBJ1-2; no definite D call. This CDR3 spans 14 amino acids. The V end lost 4 bases, the J end lost 0 bases, and 9 bases lay between the germline ends. The germline V gene has CDR1 MNHNY and CDR2 SVGAGI (reference sequence). Here the CDR3 reads CASSSGRTNYGYTF. The CDR3 DNA reads as TGTGCCAGCAGTTCGGGAAGAACTAACTATGGCTACACCTTC.

This clonotype showed up just a few times. V and J are TRBV5-6 and TRBJ2-4; D not certain. Per germline, CDR1 SGHDT and CDR2 YYEEEE. Trimming took 5 bases from V and 0 from J, leaving 15 bases between them. The CDR3 length is 16 residues. CDR3 region: CASSHRRALAKNIQYF. CDR3 bases: TGTGCCAGCAGTCATCGAAGGGCACTAGCCAAAAACATTCAGTACTTC.

This clonotype was picked up a small number of times. The chain uses TRBV25-1 and TRBJ2-7; 8 positions match TRBD2. The germline V gene has CDR1 MGHDK and CDR2 SYGVNS. The CDR3 length is 14 residues. The V segment lost 4 bases and the J segment 2 bases; nucleotides outside the gene matches: 4. This CDR3 reads CASSGSGGTYEQYF. For the CDR3, the DNA is TGTGCCAGCAGTGGGTCGGGAGGGACCTACGAGCAGTACTTC.

This clonotype was picked up a small number of times. V is TRBV29-1 and J is TRBJ2-7, with D perhaps matching TRBD1 or TRBD2 (5 bases each). From germline, CDR1 is SQVTM and CDR2 ANQGSEA. The CDR3 is made up of 14 amino acids. V lost 4 bases, J lost 2 bases, and 15 bases lay in between. This CDR3 reads CSVAGATAPYEQYF. Here the CDR3 DNA reads TGCAGCGTTGCCGGGGCGACTGCCCCCTACGAGCAGTACTTC.

This CDR3 is CASSPLSANEQFF. The CDR3 DNA reads TGCGCCAGCAGCCCCCTTAGCGCCAATGAGCAGTTCTTC. The genes are TRBV5-1 and TRBJ2-1; D may be TRBD2 (5 bases). Germline V lookup: CDR1 SGHRS, CDR2 YFSETQ. Trimming cost V 4 bases and J 6 bases, with 11 bases left between them. This CDR3 contains 13 residues.

V usage is TRBV3-1 and J usage is TRBJ2-3; D might be TRBD1 (5 bases). The CDR3 length is 13 residues. Germline CDR1 reads LGHDT; CDR2 reads YNNKEL (reference sequence). The V gene lost 5 bases and the J gene lost 5 bases, with 11 bases spanning the gap. The CDR3 nucleotides are TGTGCCAGCAGCTTCAGGGTGAGAGATACGCAGTATTTT. Translating it yields CASSFRVRDTQYF.

The V call is TRBV7-3, the J call TRBJ1-1, with a possible D match to TRBD1 (5 bases). V gave up 1 base and J gave up 1 base, with 13 bases separating them. This CDR3 is 16 amino acids long. Germline V gene lookup returns CDR1 SGHTA and CDR2 FQGTGA. The CDR3 sequence: CASSLKGGAANTEAFF. The CDR3 DNA is TGTGCCAGCAGCTTAAAGGGCGGGGCAGCGAACACTGAAGCTTTCTTT.

The V gene is TRBV19, the J gene TRBJ2-5; D remains ambiguous. The CDR3 consists of 11 residues. V lost 1 base, J lost 4 bases, and 1 base lay in between. Germline CDR1 reads LNHDA; CDR2 reads SQIVND (reference sequence). The DNA for the CDR3 is TGTGCCAGTAGTATAGCAGAGACCCAGTACTTC. It codes for CASSIAETQYF.

The chain joins TRBV6-2 or TRBV6-3 to TRBJ2-3; 13 bases agree with TRBD2. The V gene end was trimmed by 5 bases and the J gene end by 0 bases; junction bases not matched to a gene: 2. This CDR3 contains 16 residues. Germline loops: CDR1 MNHEY, CDR2 SVGEGT. CDR3 coding DNA: TGTGCCAGCAGTACTAGCGGGAGGGCCAGCACAGATACGCAGTATTTT. As protein: CASSTSGRASTDTQYF.

Turning to this clonotype: The germline gene is not matched at one end of the junction; a read error may be the cause. This CDR3 is CASSPTSASYNEQFF. As DNA, the CDR3 is TGTGCTAGCAGCCCGACTAGCGCGTCCTACAATGAGCAGTTCTTC. The chain combines TRBV7-7 with TRBJ2-1; 8 nucleotides match TRBD2. Germline V CDR1 and CDR2: SSHAT, FNYEAQ (reference sequence). This CDR3 spans 15 amino acids. Full variable domain (outside the CDR3, taken from reference TRBV7-7 and TRBJ2-1): GAGVSQSPRYKVTKRGQDVTLRCDPISSHATLYWYQQALGQGPEFLTYFNYEAQPDKSGLPSDRFSAERPEGSISTLTIQRTEQRDSAMYRCASSPTSASYNEQFFGPGTRLTVL.